These T cell receptor beta chains were read from a single sample in a study of blood T cells in healthy people across ages. TCRdb redid the calling of the 5' RACE reads with MiXCR, one entry per CDR3 protein. The data contain roughly 800,000 distinct CDR3 sequences, 58% of them singletons. The material sequenced was blood. The receptors shown here come from a man aged 25-40 years in good health. CDR3s include the opening cysteine and the closing phenylalanine or tryptophan. D genes are given only for firm matches. Size is stated for part of the rows, as once, few or many counts, or as a class when the clone is expanded.

V: TRBV20-1
J: TRBJ2-5
D: -
size: -
DNA: TGCAGTGCTAGAGTGGGGCGGCAAGAGACCCGGTACTTC
CDR3: CSARVGRQETRYF

V: TRBV7-8
J: TRBJ2-7
D: TRBD2
size: -
DNA: TGTGCCAGCAGCCCCCGGACTAGCGGGGGGGAGGCCTACGAGCAGTACTTC
CDR3: CASSPRTSGGEAYEQYF

V: TRBV20-1
J: TRBJ2-3
D: -
size: -
DNA: TGCAGTGCTTATGGGACCTTATCTACAGATACGCAGTATTTT
CDR3: CSAYGTLSTDTQYF

V: TRBV6-2/TRBV6-3
J: TRBJ2-5
D: TRBD2
size: few
DNA: TGTGCCAGCAGCAGTCTAGCGGGAGACAAAGAGACCCAGTACTTC
CDR3: CASSSLAGDKETQYF

V: TRBV20-1
J: TRBJ2-6
D: -
size: few
DNA: TGCAGTGCTAGAGATTTGTCGGTCTCTGGGGCCAACGTCCTGACTTTC
CDR3: CSARDLSVSGANVLTF

V: TRBV2
J: TRBJ1-2
D: -
size: -
DNA: TGTGCCAGCACCCAAGGAGGCAGGGTTATCGGCTACACCTTC
CDR3: CASTQGGRVIGYTF

V: TRBV12-3/TRBV12-4
J: TRBJ2-7
D: TRBD2
size: -
DNA: TGTGCCAGCAGTTGTGGCGGGAGTGGATACGAGCAGTACTTC
CDR3: CASSCGGSGYEQYF

V: TRBV18
J: TRBJ2-7
D: -
size: -
DNA: TGTGCCAGCTCAGTAAGACCTGAGGTGGAGGAGTACTTC
CDR3: CASSVRPEVEEYF

V: TRBV30
J: TRBJ2-7
D: -
size: -
DNA: TGTGCCTGGAGTGTTTGGGCAGGGAGTTCCTACGAGCAGTACTTC
CDR3: CAWSVWAGSSYEQYF

V: TRBV27
J: TRBJ1-1
D: TRBD1
size: -
DNA: TGTGCCAGCAGTCCACCGGGACAGACAAGGTACACTGAAGCTTTCTTT
CDR3: CASSPPGQTRYTEAFF

V: TRBV25-1
J: TRBJ1-2
D: TRBD1
size: -
DNA: TGTGCCAGCAGTGAATCAGGGGGCAATTCGCGGGGCTACACCTTC
CDR3: CASSESGGNSRGYTF

V: TRBV6-2/TRBV6-3
J: TRBJ2-1
D: -
size: few
DNA: TGTGCCAGCAGTTACTCGGAGCGTAGGAATGAGCAGTTCTTC
CDR3: CASSYSERRNEQFF

V: TRBV20-1
J: TRBJ2-1
D: TRBD2
size: -
DNA: TGCAGTGCAAGAAGGGCGGGAGGGCCTTTTGACAATGAGCAGTTCTTC
CDR3: CSARRAGGPFDNEQFF